These T cell receptor beta chains were read from a single sample in a study of T cells in Graves' hyperthyroidism and ophthalmopathy. TCRdb ran MiXCR on the multiplex PCR reads and lists one entry per CDR3 protein. Of 350,000 to 400,000 distinct CDR3 sequences detected, about a fifth appear once; the ten largest clones hold about 4%. Sequenced input: blood. The receptors here all came from a woman younger than 35 with Graves' hyperthyroidism. Both conserved end residues are part of each CDR3. D genes are given only for firm matches. For some rows the clone size is stated as once, few or many, or as a class when expanded; others skip it.

TRBJ2-7,TRBD2,many,TRBV20-1,TGCAGTGCTAGAGTTAGCGGGGTAACCTACGAGCAGTACTTC,CSARVSGVTYEQYF
TRBJ2-7,.,.,TRBV27,TGTGCCAGCAGTTCGGGACACCGGGTCTACGAGCAGTACTTC,CASSSGHRVYEQYF
TRBJ1-1,TRBD1,many,TRBV28,TGTGCCAGCACCTGGGGACAGAAAATGAACACTGAAGCTTTCTTT,CASTWGQKMNTEAFF
TRBJ1-1,TRBD1,.,TRBV6-5,TGTGCCAGCAGTTACCGGACAGGGGCCATGAACACTGAAGCTTTCTTT,CASSYRTGAMNTEAFF
TRBJ1-2,TRBD1,many,TRBV12-3/TRBV12-4,TGTGCCAGCAGTCCCGACAGGGGTCATGGCTACACCTTC,CASSPDRGHGYTF
TRBJ1-2,.,many,TRBV7-8,TGTGCCAGCAGTCTCTCGGGAGGGAGCTATGGCTACACCTTC,CASSLSGGSYGYTF
TRBJ1-1,.,many,TRBV27,TGTGCCAGCAGTCTCACGCCAGCGTCTTCTGAAGCTTTCTTT,CASSLTPASSEAFF
TRBJ2-7,TRBD1,.,TRBV7-9,TGTGCCAGCAGCCCGAGGACAGGAGAGCCATACTTC,CASSPRTGEPYF
TRBJ2-5,.,many,TRBV9,TGTGCCAGCAGCGTAGTGTCAGGAAATCGCCAGGCCCAGTACTTC,CASSVVSGNRQAQYF
TRBJ1-4,.,many,TRBV6-1,TGTGCCAGCAGTGAAGGGCTCTCTAATGAAAAACTGTTTTTT,CASSEGLSNEKLFF
TRBJ2-5,.,.,TRBV7-8,TGTGCCAGCAGCTCCACTCGACGGTATCAAGAGACCCAGTACTTC,CASSSTRRYQETQYF
TRBJ2-7,.,many,TRBV6-1,TGTGCCACTGGTCCCTCCGGGACATTCTACGAGCAGTACTTC,CATGPSGTFYEQYF
TRBJ1-1,TRBD1,many,TRBV2,TGTGCCAGCAGGACAGGGAGGGGGACTGAAGCTTTCTTT,CASRTGRGTEAFF
TRBJ2-5,.,many,TRBV7-6,TGTGCCAGCAGCTTAACAGGTGGATTAGAGACCCAGTACTTC,CASSLTGGLETQYF